This T cell receptor beta chain was obtained from a study of blood T cell repertoires in COVID-19. The assay was immunoSEQ multiplex PCR, and TCRdb's table has in-frame clones only and misses some. In the table there are roughly 43,000 clones, about nine tenths of which are singletons. Losses at the gene ends were 1 base for V and 5 bases for J; bases not matched to a gene: 6. CDR1 is MGHRA, CDR2 YSYEKL, per germline. The CDR3 loop spans 16 amino acids. The sequence came from a man between 60 and 70 years old with active COVID-19. Sequences were obtained from peripheral blood. The chain employs TRBV4-1 and TRBJ2-7; 12 bases fit TRBD2. The CDR3 DNA sequence: TGCGCCAGCAGCCAAGCCCTACTAGCGGGAGGTCACGAGCAGTACTTC. It translates to CASSQALLAGGHEQYF.